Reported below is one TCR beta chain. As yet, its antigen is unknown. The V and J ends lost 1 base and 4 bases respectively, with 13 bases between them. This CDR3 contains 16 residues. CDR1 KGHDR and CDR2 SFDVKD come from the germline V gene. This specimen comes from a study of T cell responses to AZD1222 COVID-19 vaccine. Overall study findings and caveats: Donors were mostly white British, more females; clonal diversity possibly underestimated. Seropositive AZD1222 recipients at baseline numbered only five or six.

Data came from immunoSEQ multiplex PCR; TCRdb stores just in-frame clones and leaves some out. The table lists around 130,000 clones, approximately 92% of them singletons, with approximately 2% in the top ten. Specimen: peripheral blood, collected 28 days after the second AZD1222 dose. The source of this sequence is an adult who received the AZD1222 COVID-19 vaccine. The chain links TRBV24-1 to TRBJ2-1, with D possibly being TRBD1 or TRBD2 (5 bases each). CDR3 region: CATSDFVTEGYNEQFF. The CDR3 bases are TGTGCCACCAGTGATTTCGTTACCGAGGGGTACAATGAGCAGTTCTTC.